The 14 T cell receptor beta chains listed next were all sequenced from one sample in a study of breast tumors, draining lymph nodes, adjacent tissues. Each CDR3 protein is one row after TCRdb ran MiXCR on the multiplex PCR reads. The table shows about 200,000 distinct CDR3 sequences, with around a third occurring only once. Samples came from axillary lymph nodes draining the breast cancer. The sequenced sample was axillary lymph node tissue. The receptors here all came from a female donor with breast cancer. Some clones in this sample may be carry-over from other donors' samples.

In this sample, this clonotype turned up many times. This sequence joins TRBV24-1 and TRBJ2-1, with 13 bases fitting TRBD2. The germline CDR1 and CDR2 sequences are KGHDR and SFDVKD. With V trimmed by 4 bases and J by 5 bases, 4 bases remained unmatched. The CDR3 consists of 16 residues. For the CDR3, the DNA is TGTGCCACCAGTGACTCCGGACTAGCGGGGGACAATGAGCAGTTCTTC. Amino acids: CATSDSGLAGDNEQFF.

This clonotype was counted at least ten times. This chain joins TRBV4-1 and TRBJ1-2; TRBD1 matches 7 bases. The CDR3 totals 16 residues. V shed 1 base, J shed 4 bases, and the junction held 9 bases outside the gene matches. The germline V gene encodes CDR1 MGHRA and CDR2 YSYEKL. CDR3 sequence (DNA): TGCGCCAGCAGCCAAGCAAGGGCGGACAGGTTCTATGGCTACACCTTC. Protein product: CASSQARADRFYGYTF.

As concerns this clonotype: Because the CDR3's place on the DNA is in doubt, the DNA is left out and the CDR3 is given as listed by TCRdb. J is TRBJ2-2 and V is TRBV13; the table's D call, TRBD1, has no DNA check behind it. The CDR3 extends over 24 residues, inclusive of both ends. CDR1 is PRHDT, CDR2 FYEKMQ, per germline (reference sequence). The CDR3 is CASSFGTGRSYEQYFGPGTGELFF.

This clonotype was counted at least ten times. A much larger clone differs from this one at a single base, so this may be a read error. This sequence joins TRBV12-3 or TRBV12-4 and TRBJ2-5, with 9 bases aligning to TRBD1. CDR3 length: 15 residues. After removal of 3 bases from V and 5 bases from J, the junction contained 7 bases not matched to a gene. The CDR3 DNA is TGTGCCAGCAGTTTCACAGGGGGCCGGGAGGAGACCCAGTACTTC. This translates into CASSFTGGREETQYF.

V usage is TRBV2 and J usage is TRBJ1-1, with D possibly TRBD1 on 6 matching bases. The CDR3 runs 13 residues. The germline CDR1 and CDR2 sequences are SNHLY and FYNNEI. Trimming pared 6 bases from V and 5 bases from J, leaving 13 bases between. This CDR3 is CASSKKGGTEAFF. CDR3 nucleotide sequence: TGTGCCAGCAGCAAAAAAGGGGGGACTGAAGCTTTCTTT.

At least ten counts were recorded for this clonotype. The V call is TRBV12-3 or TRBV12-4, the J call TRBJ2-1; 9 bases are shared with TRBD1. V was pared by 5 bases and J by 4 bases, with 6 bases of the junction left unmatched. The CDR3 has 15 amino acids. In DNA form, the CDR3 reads TGTGCCAGCAGTCCTAGACAGGGGGTTTACAATGAGCAGTTCTTC. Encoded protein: CASSPRQGVYNEQFF.

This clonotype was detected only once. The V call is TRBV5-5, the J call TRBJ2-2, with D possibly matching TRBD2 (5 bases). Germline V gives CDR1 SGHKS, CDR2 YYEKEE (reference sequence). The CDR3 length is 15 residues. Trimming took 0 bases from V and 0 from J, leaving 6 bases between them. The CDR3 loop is CASSLELANTGELFF. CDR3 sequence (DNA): TGTGCCAGCAGCTTGGAACTAGCGAACACCGGGGAGCTGTTTTTT.

The CDR3 spells CASSLAGGMTEAFF. The CDR3 coding sequence is TGTGCCAGCAGCCTCGCAGGGGGGATGACTGAAGCTTTCTTT. The chain is built from TRBV7-2 and TRBJ1-1; the match to TRBD1 covers 7 bases. V was pared by 5 bases and J by 5 bases, with 8 bases of the junction left unmatched. The CDR3 consists of 14 residues. CDR1 and CDR2 from the germline V gene are SGHTA and FQGNSA.

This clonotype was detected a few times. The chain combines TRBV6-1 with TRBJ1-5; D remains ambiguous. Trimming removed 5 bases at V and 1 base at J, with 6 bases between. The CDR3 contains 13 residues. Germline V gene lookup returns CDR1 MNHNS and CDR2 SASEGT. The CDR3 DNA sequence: TGTGCCAGCAGTCAATCCAGCAATCAGCCCCAGCATTTT. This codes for CASSQSSNQPQHF.

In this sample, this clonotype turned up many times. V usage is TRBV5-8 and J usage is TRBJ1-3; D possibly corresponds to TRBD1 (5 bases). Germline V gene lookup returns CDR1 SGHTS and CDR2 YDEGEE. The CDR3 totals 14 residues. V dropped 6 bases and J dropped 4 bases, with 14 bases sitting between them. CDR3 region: CASTRGVNGNTIYF. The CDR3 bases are TGTGCCAGCACCCGGGGGGTAAACGGAAACACCATATATTTT.

CDR3: CSVEVGTQYF. The CDR3 nucleotides read TGCAGCGTTGAGGTTGGTACGCAGTATTTT. The chain joins TRBV29-1 to TRBJ2-3; D call uncertain. CDR1 SQVTM and CDR2 ANQGSEA come from the germline V gene. Trimming left V 3 bases short and J 8 bases short, with 6 bases between. The CDR3 totals 10 residues.

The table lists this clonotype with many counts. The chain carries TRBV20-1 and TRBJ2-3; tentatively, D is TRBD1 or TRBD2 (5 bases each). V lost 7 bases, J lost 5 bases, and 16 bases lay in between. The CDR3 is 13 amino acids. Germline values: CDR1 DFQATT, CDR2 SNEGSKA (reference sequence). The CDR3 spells CSVRGMGVDTQYF. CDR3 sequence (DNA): TGCAGTGTGAGAGGGATGGGGGTAGATACGCAGTATTTT.

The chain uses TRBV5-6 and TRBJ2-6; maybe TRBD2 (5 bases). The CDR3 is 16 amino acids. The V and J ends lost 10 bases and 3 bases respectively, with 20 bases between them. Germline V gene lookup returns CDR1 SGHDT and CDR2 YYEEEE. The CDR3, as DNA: TGTGCCGGCGGCTTGGGAGTTCCCCATGGGGCCAACGTCCTGACTTTC. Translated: CAGGLGVPHGANVLTF.

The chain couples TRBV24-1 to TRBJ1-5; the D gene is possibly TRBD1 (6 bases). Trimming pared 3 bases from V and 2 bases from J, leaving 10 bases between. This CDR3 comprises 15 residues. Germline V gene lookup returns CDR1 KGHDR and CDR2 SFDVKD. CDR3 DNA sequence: TGTGCCACCAGTGATGCATCAGGGGGCAATCAGCCCCAGCATTTT. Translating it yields CATSDASGGNQPQHF.